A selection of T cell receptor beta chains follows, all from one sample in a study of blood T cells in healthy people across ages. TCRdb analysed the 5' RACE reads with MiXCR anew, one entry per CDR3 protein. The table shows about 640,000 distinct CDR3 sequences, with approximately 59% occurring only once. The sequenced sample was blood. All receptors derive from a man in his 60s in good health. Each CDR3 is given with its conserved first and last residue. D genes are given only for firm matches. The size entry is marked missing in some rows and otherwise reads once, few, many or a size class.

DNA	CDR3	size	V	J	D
TGTGCCAGCATGAGCGGGGGGGGAAATGAGCAGTTCTTC	CASMSGGGNEQFF	many	TRBV7-2	TRBJ2-1	TRBD2
TGTGCCAGCAGTCAAACAGGGGGCACCTACGAGCAGTACTTC	CASSQTGGTYEQYF	-	TRBV12-3/TRBV12-4	TRBJ2-7	TRBD1
TGTGCCATCAGGGTGTCTACCTACGAGCAGTACTTC	CAIRVSTYEQYF	-	TRBV10-3	TRBJ2-7	-
TGTGCCAGCAGTTTCGGGACTAGCGGGGCCGAGGTGGGAGAGACCCAGTACTTC	CASSFGTSGAEVGETQYF	-	TRBV12-3/TRBV12-4	TRBJ2-5	TRBD2
TGTGCCAGCAGAGCGAGGACAGGGTCGTACAATGAGCAGTTCTTC	CASRARTGSYNEQFF	-	TRBV6-5	TRBJ2-1	TRBD1
TGTGCCACCAGTGGTCCGGGGGCGGGTGAAAAACTGTTTTTT	CATSGPGAGEKLFF	-	TRBV24-1	TRBJ1-4	-
TGTGCCAGCAGTCCAAGAGGGGGGGATGAGCAGTTCTTC	CASSPRGGDEQFF	few	TRBV12-3/TRBV12-4	TRBJ2-1	-
TGCAGCGTTGGAGGTCCAGGGAATCAGCCCCAGCATTTT	CSVGGPGNQPQHF	-	TRBV29-1	TRBJ1-5	-
TGTGCCAGCAGACCCGGACTAGCGGGGGGGCCAGTCACGTATTTT	CASRPGLAGGPVTYF	few	TRBV2	TRBJ2-3	TRBD2
TGTGCCAGCAGCCCCGGACAGTTCTATGGCTACACCTTC	CASSPGQFYGYTF	-	TRBV6-1	TRBJ1-2	-
TGCAGCGTTGAATTCTTCACAGATACGCAGTATTTT	CSVEFFTDTQYF	many	TRBV29-1	TRBJ2-3	-
TGTGCCAGCAGTTTAGGAGCGGGGGGCCCAACCAGGACCCAGTACTTC	CASSLGAGGPTRTQYF	-	TRBV28	TRBJ2-5	TRBD2
TGCAGCGTGCCGAGGACAGGTCCCGAGGGGGAGTTCTTC	CSVPRTGPEGEFF	-	TRBV29-1	TRBJ2-1	TRBD1
TGTGCCAGCAGTCGGGAGGGCTCTGGGGCCAACGTCCTGACTTTC	CASSREGSGANVLTF	-	TRBV7-2	TRBJ2-6	TRBD2
TGCAGCGCCGGGCGGTTGGGACAGCACTATGGCTACACCTTC	CSAGRLGQHYGYTF	few	TRBV29-1	TRBJ1-2	TRBD1
TGCAGTGCTAGATGGCAGGGGGCCGGGGCCAACGTCCTGACTTTC	CSARWQGAGANVLTF	-	TRBV20-1	TRBJ2-6	TRBD1
TGCAGTGCTGCGGACAGGGGGGAGACCCAGTACTTC	CSAADRGETQYF	-	TRBV20-1	TRBJ2-5	TRBD1
TGTGCCAGCAGCCAAGTCAGGGAAAGTACACCTCAACGAGAGACCCAGTACTTC	CASSQVRESTPQRETQYF	-	TRBV7-2	TRBJ2-5	-
TGCGCCAGCGCTTTCGGGGGGACAGATACGCAGTATTTT	CASAFGGTDTQYF	-	TRBV10-2	TRBJ2-3	TRBD2
TGTGCCAGCAGTCCGACAGGGGGACCAGAGTTGCTACAAGAGACCCAGTACTTC	CASSPTGGPELLQETQYF	-	TRBV2	TRBJ2-5	TRBD1
TGTGCCAGCAGCGTTAGCGGGGCTAGCACAGATACGCAGTATTTT	CASSVSGASTDTQYF	many	TRBV9	TRBJ2-3	TRBD2
TGTGCCAGCAGTTGTGGTTACAACTATGGCTACACCTTC	CASSCGYNYGYTF	-	TRBV12-3/TRBV12-4	TRBJ1-2	-
TGTGCCAGCAGTGACTTATACGGACAGGGGCAGACCCAGTACTTC	CASSDLYGQGQTQYF	few	TRBV6-1	TRBJ2-5	TRBD1
TGTGCCACAACCCCGGACATCTATGGCTACACCTTC	CATTPDIYGYTF	few	TRBV10-3	TRBJ1-2	-
TGTGCCAGCAGTGCACTAGCGAAAGAGACCCAGTACTTC	CASSALAKETQYF	-	TRBV27	TRBJ2-5	TRBD2
TGTGCCAGCAGTTACGGGATAGCGCGGAACCAAGAGACCCAGTACTTC	CASSYGIARNQETQYF	-	TRBV6-6	TRBJ2-5	-
TGTGCCAGTCCGACAGGCAAAAGTGGCTACACCTTC	CASPTGKSGYTF	few	TRBV2	TRBJ1-2	-
TGTGCCAGCGGTTTATGGGGGACAGGGCGAGAGCAGTACTTC	CASGLWGTGREQYF	-	TRBV28	TRBJ2-7	TRBD1
TGCAGTGCTAGAGATCCGCGGACTAGTTCGCAAGAGACCCAGTACTTC	CSARDPRTSSQETQYF	-	TRBV20-1	TRBJ2-5	TRBD2
TGTGCCACCAGCAGAGGGGATAGCGGGTACAATGAGCAGTTCTTC	CATSRGDSGYNEQFF	-	TRBV15	TRBJ2-1	TRBD2